The rows below give T cell receptor beta chains drawn from one sample of a study of early T cells in non-severe SARS-CoV-2 infection. MiXCR, run by TCRdb on the 5' RACE reads, gives a single entry per CDR3 protein. The data show some 80,000 distinct CDR3 sequences, about 5% seen once. This specimen was whole blood, taken at baseline. The receptors here all came from an adult who was a healthcare worker with PCR-confirmed SARS-CoV-2 infection or an uninfected control (not recorded which). Both conserved end residues are part of each CDR3.

TRBV29-1	TRBJ1-4	CSVGEVQGGKLFF
TRBV20-1	TRBJ1-5	CSSFYGGGPQHF
TRBV15	TRBJ2-2	CATSPRFPTNTGELFF
TRBV5-1	TRBJ2-2	CATTWTSGSPNTGELFF
TRBV29-1	TRBJ2-5	CSVGRDRGSQYF
TRBV7-6	TRBJ2-3	CASSLTDEGPDTQYF
TRBV12-3/TRBV12-4	TRBJ2-7	CASRISWGEGNYEQYF
TRBV10-3	TRBJ1-2	CAISESDRGYGYTF
TRBV7-2	TRBJ2-2	CASSLVGAAYGGELFF
TRBV5-5	TRBJ1-1	CASRLSEVNTEAFF
TRBV19	TRBJ1-1	CASSATGVTEAFF
TRBV7-9	TRBJ1-1	CASSLTEAFF
TRBV5-4	TRBJ2-5	CASSLLDDQETQYF
TRBV5-1	TRBJ2-7	CASSLGPEGAYEQYF
TRBV20-1	TRBJ1-2	CSARDRGHGYTF
TRBV7-2	TRBJ2-3	CASSPTSGRASSTDTQYF
TRBV12-3/TRBV12-4	TRBJ1-2	CASSPGGQGARYGYTF
TRBV12-3/TRBV12-4	TRBJ2-1	CASSLSGEQFF
TRBV12-3/TRBV12-4	TRBJ2-7	CASSSPGRLDEQYF
TRBV28	TRBJ1-2	CASRRPQGYYGYTF
TRBV11-2	TRBJ2-7	CASSLVGGTYEQYF
TRBV30	TRBJ1-2	CAWSAYLGSPYGYTF
TRBV12-3/TRBV12-4	TRBJ2-2	CASSLAASRTGELFF
TRBV28	TRBJ2-5	CASSLPSGEETQYF
TRBV5-4	TRBJ2-7	CASSLVPGQKDYEQYF
TRBV7-9	TRBJ2-1	CASSLISGYDEQFF
TRBV4-2	TRBJ1-1	CASSHDLNEAASEAFF
TRBV5-1	TRBJ2-1	CASRGQGYNEQFF
TRBV10-2	TRBJ2-7	CASSDLAGVSYEQYF
TRBV20-1	TRBJ2-1	CSARLAGVRRSNEQFF
TRBV12-3/TRBV12-4	TRBJ1-4	CASSLGGIGATNEKLFF
TRBV12-3/TRBV12-4	TRBJ2-1	CASSLVAAGDNEQFF
TRBV18	TRBJ1-1	CASSPSQTNTEAFF
TRBV30	TRBJ1-1	CAWSPDRGQNLPNTEAFF
TRBV12-3/TRBV12-4	TRBJ2-5	CASSLKETQYF
TRBV7-6	TRBJ2-7	CASSLGDYEQYF
TRBV7-6	TRBJ2-3	CASSLEALATDTQYF
TRBV30	TRBJ2-2	CAWSDQNTGELFF
TRBV3-1	TRBJ2-1	CASSQYTGLRKHEQFF
TRBV10-1	TRBJ1-1	CASRGSGGDTEAFF
TRBV19	TRBJ2-7	CASSIEALRGEQYF
TRBV12-3/TRBV12-4	TRBJ1-5	CASSQGTGGGQPQHF